This T cell receptor beta chain was documented in a study of CD8+ T cells in alopecia areata. Treatment defined: oral pan-JAK inhibitor, 5-10 mg twice daily. Collected material from alopecia areata patients comprised lesional scalp punch biopsies and peripheral blood. cDNA serving as the sequencing template came from extracted, reverse transcribed RNA. Repertoires were generated with immunoSEQ multiplex PCR, while TCRdb's copy carries only in-frame clones and drops some. The sample has more than 150,000 clones, approximately 50% seen once. V was cut by 4 bases and J by 7 bases, with 19 bases left in between. CDR3 length equals 15 residues. Per the germline V gene, CDR1 is LGHNA and CDR2 is YSLEER.

The TCR was taken from a human donor with alopecia areata. The J gene is TRBJ1-2, the V gene TRBV4-3; TRBD1 might be the D (6 bases). The sequencing here drew on CD8+ T cells sorted from blood, taken around week 53, from a patient treated with tofacitinib. CDR3 nucleotides: TGCGCCAGCAGCCCGGATACAGGGAATGACGGTGGCTACACCTTC. Translated, it gives CASSPDTGNDGGYTF.